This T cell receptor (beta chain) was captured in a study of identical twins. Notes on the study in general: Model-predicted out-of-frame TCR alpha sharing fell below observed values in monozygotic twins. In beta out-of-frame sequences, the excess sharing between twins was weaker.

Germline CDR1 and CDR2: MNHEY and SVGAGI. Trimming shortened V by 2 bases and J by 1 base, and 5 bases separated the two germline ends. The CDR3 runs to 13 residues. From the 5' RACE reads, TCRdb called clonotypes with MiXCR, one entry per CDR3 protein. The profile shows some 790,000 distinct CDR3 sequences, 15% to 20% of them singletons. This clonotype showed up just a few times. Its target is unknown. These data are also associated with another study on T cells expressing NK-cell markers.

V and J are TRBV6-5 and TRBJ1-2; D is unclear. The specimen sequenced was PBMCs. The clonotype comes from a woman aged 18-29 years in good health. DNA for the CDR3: TGTGCCAGCAGTTACGGTTTTAACTATGGCTACACCTTC. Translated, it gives CASSYGFNYGYTF.